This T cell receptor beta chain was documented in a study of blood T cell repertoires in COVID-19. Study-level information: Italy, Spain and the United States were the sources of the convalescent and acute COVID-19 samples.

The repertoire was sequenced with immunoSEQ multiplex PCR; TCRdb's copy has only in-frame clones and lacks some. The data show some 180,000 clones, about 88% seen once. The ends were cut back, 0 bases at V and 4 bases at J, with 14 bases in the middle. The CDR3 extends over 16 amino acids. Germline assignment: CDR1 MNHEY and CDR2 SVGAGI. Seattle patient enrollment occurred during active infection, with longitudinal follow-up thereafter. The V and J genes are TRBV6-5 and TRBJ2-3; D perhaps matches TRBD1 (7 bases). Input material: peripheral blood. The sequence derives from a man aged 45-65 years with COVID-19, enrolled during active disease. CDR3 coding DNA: TGTGCCAGCAGTTACTCGTCAGGGGGGTTGGCAGATACGCAGTATTTT. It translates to CASSYSSGGLADTQYF.